This T cell receptor (beta chain) was found in a study of T-cell memory formation after mild COVID-19. Study-wide results and caveats: CM and EM subsets held most contracting CD4+ clones; EMRA held CD8+ ones. The finding that pre-infection memory included some responding clones suggested that cross-reactive memory joined. The second-wave clones peaking on day 37 were not confirmed as SARS-CoV-2-specific.

TCRdb fed the 5' RACE reads into MiXCR, producing one record per CDR3 protein. The sample consists of 300,000 to 400,000 distinct CDR3 sequences, less than 20% of them appearing once. The CDR3 spans 16 residues. Germline CDR1 and CDR2: LGHNA and YNFKEQ. Trimming shortened V by 0 bases and J by 1 base, and 12 bases separated the two germline ends. Note on this clonotype: Its antigen is as yet unknown.

J is TRBJ2-5 and V is TRBV4-2, with D possibly called TRBD1 or TRBD2 (5 bases each). The sequence came from a man aged 18 to 35 who had mild COVID-19 (a few samples of this study predate the infection). Cell type and time point are not known. The specimen was PBMCs or a T cell subset sorted from them (not recorded which). CDR3 sequence reads: CASSQDLIGAQETQYF. The CDR3 coding sequence is TGTGCCAGCAGCCAAGATCTAATCGGGGCCCAAGAGACCCAGTACTTC.